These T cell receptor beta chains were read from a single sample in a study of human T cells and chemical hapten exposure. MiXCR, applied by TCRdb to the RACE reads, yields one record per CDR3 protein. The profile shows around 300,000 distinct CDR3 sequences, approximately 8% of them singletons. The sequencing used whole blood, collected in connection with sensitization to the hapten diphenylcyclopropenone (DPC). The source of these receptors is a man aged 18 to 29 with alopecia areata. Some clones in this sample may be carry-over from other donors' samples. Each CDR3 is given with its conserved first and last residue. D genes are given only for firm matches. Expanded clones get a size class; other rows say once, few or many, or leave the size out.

CDR3nt: TGTGCCAGCAGTGAATCAAGGGCGACAACTAATGAAAAACTGTTTTTT
CDR3aa: CASSESRATTNEKLFF
v_gene: TRBV25-1
len: 16
abundance: NA
d_gene: NA
j_gene: TRBJ1-4

CDR3nt: TGTGCCAGCAGCTTAGGACACCCCAAGACTACCGGGGAGCTGTTTTTT
CDR3aa: CASSLGHPKTTGELFF
v_gene: TRBV11-2
len: 16
abundance: few
d_gene: NA
j_gene: TRBJ2-2

CDR3nt: TGTGCCAGCAGTGAATCTAAGGCCAGAACCTATGGCTACACCTTC
CDR3aa: CASSESKARTYGYTF
v_gene: TRBV2
len: 15
abundance: few
d_gene: NA
j_gene: TRBJ1-2

CDR3nt: TGCGCCAGCAGCCAAGGACAGGGGGATTTGGATGAGCAGTTCTTC
CDR3aa: CASSQGQGDLDEQFF
v_gene: TRBV4-3
len: 15
abundance: NA
d_gene: TRBD1
j_gene: TRBJ2-1

CDR3nt: TGTGCCAGCAGGCGAAACACTGAAGCTTTCTTT
CDR3aa: CASRRNTEAFF
v_gene: TRBV6-2/TRBV6-3
len: 11
abundance: many
d_gene: NA
j_gene: TRBJ1-1

CDR3nt: TGTGCCAGCAGTTTACCCCCAAATGAAAAACTGTTTTTT
CDR3aa: CASSLPPNEKLFF
v_gene: TRBV27
len: 13
abundance: few
d_gene: NA
j_gene: TRBJ1-4

CDR3nt: TGTGCCAGCAGCCCACGACAGGGGGATAGGTACAATGAGCAGTTCTTC
CDR3aa: CASSPRQGDRYNEQFF
v_gene: TRBV9
len: 16
abundance: NA
d_gene: TRBD1
j_gene: TRBJ2-1

CDR3nt: TGTGCCAGCAGTTTAACAGGGTTCTCATTAGGCTACACCTTC
CDR3aa: CASSLTGFSLGYTF
v_gene: TRBV27
len: 14
abundance: NA
d_gene: NA
j_gene: TRBJ1-2

CDR3nt: TGTGCCAGCAGTTTGGGGCATGCGAACACTGAAGCTTTCTTT
CDR3aa: CASSLGHANTEAFF
v_gene: TRBV12-3/TRBV12-4
len: 14
abundance: many
d_gene: NA
j_gene: TRBJ1-1

CDR3nt: TGCGCCAGCAGCCAAGATTTGACCGCCCAAGAGACCCAGTACTTC
CDR3aa: CASSQDLTAQETQYF
v_gene: TRBV4-3
len: 15
abundance: NA
d_gene: NA
j_gene: TRBJ2-5

CDR3nt: TGTGCCACCGCCTCCAAGGGAGGTGGAGAGACCCAGTACTTC
CDR3aa: CATASKGGGETQYF
v_gene: TRBV24-1
len: 14
abundance: few
d_gene: NA
j_gene: TRBJ2-5

CDR3nt: TGCAGTGCTAGTAGCGGACAGCGCTATAGCAATCAGCCCCAGCATTTT
CDR3aa: CSASSGQRYSNQPQHF
v_gene: TRBV20-1
len: 16
abundance: few
d_gene: NA
j_gene: TRBJ1-5

CDR3nt: TGCAGTGCTAGTCCAGGGAACACTGAAGCTTTCTTT
CDR3aa: CSASPGNTEAFF
v_gene: TRBV20-1
len: 12
abundance: NA
d_gene: NA
j_gene: TRBJ1-1

CDR3nt: TGTGCCAGCAGCCAAAGGGGGGTGGACGAGCAGTACTTC
CDR3aa: CASSQRGVDEQYF
v_gene: TRBV3-1
len: 13
abundance: many
d_gene: NA
j_gene: TRBJ2-7

CDR3nt: TGTGCCAGCAGTTTTGGGGTTTCCCCCAATTCACCCCTCCACTTT
CDR3aa: CASSFGVSPNSPLHF
v_gene: TRBV27
len: 15
abundance: NA
d_gene: NA
j_gene: TRBJ1-6

CDR3nt: TGCAGCGTTTTGGGGGAGCTAGCCAAAAACATTCAGTACTTC
CDR3aa: CSVLGELAKNIQYF
v_gene: TRBV29-1
len: 14
abundance: few
d_gene: NA
j_gene: TRBJ2-4